The 21 T cell receptor beta chains presented below share a single source sample, sequenced in a study of T cells in narcolepsy. Method: immunoSEQ multiplex PCR; TCRdb's copy keeps in-frame clones and lacks some. The data show roughly 27,000 clones, 81% seen once. The source material was memory (CD45RA-) CD4+ T cells from blood. Receptors originate from a human donor in good health.

The V and J genes are TRBV19 and TRBJ2-3; TRBD2 agrees at 8 bases. Germline CDR1 reads LNHDA; CDR2 reads SQIVND (reference sequence). The CDR3 is 15 amino acids. The ends lost 3 bases at V and 4 bases at J; junction bases unmatched: 6. In DNA, the CDR3 is TGTGCCAGTAGTATCACGGCGGGGGGCGCAGATACGCAGTATTTT. Residues: CASSITAGGADTQYF. Variable domain in full (rest from reference TRBV19 and TRBJ2-3): DGGITQSPKYLFRKEGQNVTLSCEQNLNHDAMYWYRQDPGQGLRLIYYSQIVNDFQKGDIAEGYSVSREKKESFPLTVTSAQKNPTAFYLCASSITAGGADTQYFGPGTRLTVL.

The chain employs TRBV15 and TRBJ2-5, with TRBD2 matching 7 bases. Judging by the DNA end, TRBJ2-7 fits better; the J call may be wrong. This CDR3 has 16 residues. Germline values: CDR1 LNHNV, CDR2 YYDKDF (reference sequence). CDR3 nucleotides: TGTGCCACCAGCAGAGCCCTGTTAGCGGGTTCCTACGAGCAGTACTTC. Residues: CATSRALLAGSYEQYF.

The chain joins TRBV4-1 to TRBJ2-7; D might be TRBD1 or TRBD2, each matching 6 bases. The CDR3 contains 16 residues. Per germline, CDR1 MGHRA and CDR2 YSYEKL. V was clipped by 4 bases and J by 4 bases, with 20 bases between them. DNA of the CDR3: TGCGCCAGCAGCCGACTACAGGGAGGTGGAGTGTACGAGCAGTACTTC. It specifies CASSRLQGGGVYEQYF.

The chain couples TRBV6-1 to TRBJ2-7; 8 positions agree with TRBD2. CDR3 length: 14 amino acids. Germline-derived CDR1 and CDR2 are MNHNS and SASEGT. J lost 1 base, V lost 3 bases, and 2 bases had no gene match. The CDR3 bases are TGTGCCAGCAGTGACTCGGGGGGGTCCTACGAGCAGTACTTC. Translation gives CASSDSGGSYEQYF.

The chain carries TRBV7-9 and TRBJ2-5, with TRBD1 as a possible D gene (6 bases). This CDR3 comprises 18 residues. V dropped 6 bases and J dropped 1 base, with 24 bases sitting between them. The germline V gene encodes CDR1 SEHNR and CDR2 FQNEAQ (reference sequence). The CDR3 spells CASRSPTRRGNSQETQYF. The CDR3 region has the DNA TGTGCCAGCAGATCACCGACCCGCAGGGGAAATTCCCAAGAGACCCAGTACTTC.

The chain links TRBV14 to TRBJ1-3, with a tentative D call TRBD1 (5 bases). The CDR3 runs to 18 residues. CDR1 SGHDN and CDR2 FVKESK come from the germline V gene. V lost 4 bases, J lost 0 bases, and 19 bases lay in between. CDR3 bases: TGTGCCAGCAGCCCACAGGTTGGTTGGGAACGCTCTGGAAACACCATATATTTT. Residues: CASSPQVGWERSGNTIYF.

The V gene is TRBV7-3, the J gene TRBJ2-1; 15 nucleotides align to TRBD2. In germline, CDR1 is SGHTA, CDR2 FQGTGA. There are 16 residues in the CDR3. Trimming took 3 bases from V and 8 from J; bases not matched to a gene: 5. In DNA form, the CDR3 reads TGTGCCAGCAGCTTGGGACTAGCGGGAGGAATACATGAGCAGTTCTTC. It specifies CASSLGLAGGIHEQFF.

The chain recombines TRBV30 with TRBJ1-5; possibly TRBD1 for D (6 bases). Trimming took 1 base from V and 0 from J, leaving 16 bases between them. Germline V gene sequence: CDR1 GTSNPN, CDR2 SVGIG (reference sequence). The CDR3 extends over 17 amino acids. CDR3 bases: TGTGCCTGGAGTGGCGGGGGGACACTCTATAGCAATCAGCCCCAGCATTTT. It encodes CAWSGGGTLYSNQPQHF.

J is TRBJ1-5 and V is TRBV30; D gene ambiguous. The ends were cut back, 0 bases at V and 1 base at J, with 7 bases in the middle. This CDR3 spans 14 amino acids. CDR1 and CDR2 (germline): GTSNPN, SVGIG (reference sequence). CDR3: CAWSVTTSNQPQHF. Written as DNA, the CDR3 is TGTGCCTGGAGTGTAACAACGAGCAATCAGCCCCAGCATTTT.

The V gene is TRBV11-1, the J gene TRBJ2-7, with a possible D match to TRBD1 (6 bases). The CDR3 contains 10 residues. Germline CDR1 reads SGHAT; CDR2 reads FQDESV (reference sequence). The V and J ends lost 11 bases and 3 bases respectively, with 8 bases between them. CDR3 loop: CAGQNYEQYF. In DNA form, the CDR3 reads TGTGCCGGACAGAACTACGAGCAGTACTTC.

For this clone: The junction and the germline gene differ at one end; a read error may be behind it. The rearrangement links TRBV6-1 to TRBJ2-1; TRBD1 aligns across 7 bases. The CDR3 has 15 amino acids. CDR1 and CDR2 (germline): MNHNS, SASEGT. The CDR3 DNA reads TGTGCCAGCAGGAGGGAAGGGGGCTCCGACAATGAGCAGTTCTTC. Residues: CASRREGGSDNEQFF.

The chain employs TRBV6-1 and TRBJ2-3, with D possibly matching TRBD1 (6 bases). V was trimmed by 4 bases and J by 2 bases, leaving 13 bases between them. The CDR3 consists of 15 residues. Germline CDR1 MNHNS, CDR2 SASEGT. This chain's CDR3 is CASSARTGSTDTQYF. DNA of the CDR3: TGTGCCAGCAGTGCCCGCACAGGGTCCACAGATACGCAGTATTTT.

The chain recombines TRBV7-2 with TRBJ1-3, with D uncertain. V was clipped by 5 bases and J by 0 bases, with 14 bases between them. The CDR3 runs to 16 residues. Looked up from germline, CDR1 is SGHTA and CDR2 is FQGNSA. CDR3 DNA sequence: TGTGCCAGCAGCGGGGAACAGTTGCTCTCTGGAAACACCATATATTTT. This translates into CASSGEQLLSGNTIYF.

The J gene is TRBJ2-2, the V gene TRBV19, with 13 bases lining up with TRBD2. Losses at the gene ends were 5 bases for V and 0 bases for J; bases not matched to a gene: 9. CDR1 and CDR2 from the germline V gene are LNHDA and SQIVND (reference sequence). The CDR3 is made up of 19 amino acids. The CDR3 reads CASSRSGTSGTPNTGELFF. In nucleotides, the CDR3 is TGTGCCAGTAGTCGATCGGGGACTAGCGGGACACCGAACACCGGGGAGCTGTTTTTT.

This clone was counted between two and nine times. The chain couples TRBV19 to TRBJ1-4; no definite D call. Trimming stripped 3 bases from V and 7 bases from J, with 15 bases between. The CDR3 is 15 amino acids. Germline V gene lookup returns CDR1 LNHDA and CDR2 SQIVND (reference sequence). The CDR3 DNA is TGTGCCAGTAGTATCCTTGCGGGCAACGGTGAAAAACTGTTTTTT. Translated, it gives CASSILAGNGEKLFF. The whole variable domain, remainder taken from reference TRBV19 and TRBJ1-4, is DGGITQSPKYLFRKEGQNVTLSCEQNLNHDAMYWYRQDPGQGLRLIYYSQIVNDFQKGDIAEGYSVSREKKESFPLTVTSAQKNPTAFYLCASSILAGNGEKLFFGSGTQLSVL.

The gene calls are TRBV19 and TRBJ2-5; 14 bases line up with TRBD2. The germline V gene has CDR1 LNHDA and CDR2 SQIVND (reference sequence). V lost 5 bases and J lost 4; bases outside the gene matches: 6. The CDR3 covers 16 residues. The CDR3 sequence: CASSPGTSGSRETQYF. The DNA of the CDR3 is TGTGCCAGTAGTCCGGGGACTAGCGGGAGTAGAGAGACCCAGTACTTC.

Only a few counts were recorded for this clone. The chain recombines TRBV4-3 with TRBJ2-2; D gene uncertain. V was shortened by 0 bases and J by 1 base, with 3 bases between the two germline ends. Germline-derived CDR1 and CDR2 are LGHNA and YSLEER. The CDR3 has 14 residues. CDR3 in DNA: TGCGCCAGCAGCCAAGATATGAACACCGGGGAGCTGTTTTTT. Protein product: CASSQDMNTGELFF.

The chain joins TRBV29-1 to TRBJ1-2; TRBD1 matches at 7 bases. The V and J ends lost 7 bases and 8 bases, in that order; junction bases with no gene match: 4. CDR1 and CDR2 from the germline V gene are SQVTM and ANQGSEA. This CDR3 contains 10 residues. Here the CDR3 DNA reads TGCAGCGCCCGACAGGGAGGCTACACCTTC. Translation gives CSARQGGYTF.

CDR3: CASSRQGTSYEQYF. The CDR3 region has the DNA TGTGCCAGCAGTCGACAGGGGACCTCCTACGAGCAGTACTTC. The gene calls are TRBV6-5 and TRBJ2-7, with 8 bases identical to TRBD1. The CDR3 length is 14 residues. CDR1 and CDR2 from the germline V gene are MNHEY and SVGAGI. The junction had 3 bases not matched to a gene; V was cut back by 5 bases and J by 0 bases.

V gene TRBV4-2 combines with J gene TRBJ2-7, with 7 bases fitting TRBD2. CDR1 is LGHNA, CDR2 YNFKEQ, per germline. The CDR3 is 15 amino acids. With 1 base clipped from V and 2 bases from J, the junction kept 5 bases outside the gene matches. Written as DNA, the CDR3 is TGTGCCAGCAGCCAAGCATCTAGCGGTACCTACGAGCAGTACTTC. Protein sequence: CASSQASSGTYEQYF.

The rearrangement uses TRBV29-1 and TRBJ2-5; D perhaps matches TRBD1 (6 bases). Trimming stripped 6 bases from V and 0 bases from J, with 17 bases between. From germline, CDR1 is SQVTM and CDR2 ANQGSEA. This CDR3 has 15 residues. The DNA for the CDR3 is TGCAGCGTCGAGATCACAGGGATTTACCAAGAGACCCAGTACTTC. Amino acids: CSVEITGIYQETQYF. The complete variable domain, with remaining parts taken from reference TRBV29-1 and TRBJ2-5, reads SAVISQKPSRDICQRGTSLTIQCQVDSQVTMMFWYRQQPGQSLTLIATANQGSEATYESGFVIDKFPISRPNLTFSTLTVSNMSPEDSSIYLCSVEITGIYQETQYFGPGTRLLVL.